This TCR beta chain was sequenced during a study of tumor and adjacent non-tumor tissue in lung cancer. Study details: There were 11 to 13 adenocarcinoma, a couple of squamous cell carcinoma and 1 small cell lung cancer cases. Study conclusions and caveats: In normal lung, the top 100 clones were significantly more dominant than in tumor. Higher tumor TCR diversity was associated with shorter survival.

Three rounds of nested PCR, following a modified ARM-PCR protocol, produced the TCRbeta library. Via MiXCR, TCRdb re-called the multiplex PCR reads, giving one row per CDR3 protein. The repertoire holds around 39,000 distinct CDR3 sequences, with 60% as singletons. This clonotype was counted between two and nine times. Its specificity is not known. Germline is not matched at one junction end, which may reflect a read error. The template was RNA from unsorted bulk tissue. This non-tumor lung sample came from over 3 cm beyond the tumor edge. The CDR3 consists of 12 residues. Looked up from germline, CDR1 is SQVTM and CDR2 is ANQGSEA.

This sequence was found in a man aged 50-59 years with non-small cell lung cancer. The specimen was distant non-tumor lung tissue. The rearrangement links TRBV29-1 to TRBJ1-5; D unclear. The CDR3 spells CSLEEEGQPQHF. CDR3 sequence (DNA): TGCAGCCTTGAAGAAGAGGGTCAGCCCCAGCATTTT.